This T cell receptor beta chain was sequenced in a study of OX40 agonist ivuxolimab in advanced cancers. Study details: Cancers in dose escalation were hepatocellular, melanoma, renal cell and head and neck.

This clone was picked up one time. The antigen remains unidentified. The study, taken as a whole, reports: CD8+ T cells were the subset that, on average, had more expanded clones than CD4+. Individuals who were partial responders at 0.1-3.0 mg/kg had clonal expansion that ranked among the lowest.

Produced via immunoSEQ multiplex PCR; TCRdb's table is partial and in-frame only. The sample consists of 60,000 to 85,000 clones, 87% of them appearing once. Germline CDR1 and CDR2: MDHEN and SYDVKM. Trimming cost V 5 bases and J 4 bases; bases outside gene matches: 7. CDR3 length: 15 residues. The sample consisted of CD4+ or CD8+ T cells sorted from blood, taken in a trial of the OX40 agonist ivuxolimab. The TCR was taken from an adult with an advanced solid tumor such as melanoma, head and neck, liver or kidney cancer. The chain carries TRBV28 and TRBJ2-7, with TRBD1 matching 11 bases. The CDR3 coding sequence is TGTGCCAGCAGTACGGGGACAGGGGGTCGGTACGAGCAGTACTTC. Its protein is CASSTGTGGRYEQYF.